The 26 T cell receptor beta chains reported below all come from one sample, sequenced in a study of identical twins. Via MiXCR, TCRdb re-called the 5' RACE reads, giving one row per CDR3 protein. The repertoire consists of around 1.7 million distinct CDR3 sequences, with about 30% occurring once and the leading ten covering approximately 0.25%. The specimen sequenced was cord blood. Receptors were obtained from a newborn girl in good health.

This clonotype was counted a few times. The rearrangement joins TRBV14 to TRBJ2-1; the match to TRBD2 covers 10 bases. This CDR3 spans 15 amino acids. Trimming cost V 2 bases and J 5 bases; bases outside gene matches: 3. Germline-derived CDR1 and CDR2 are SGHDN and FVKESK. CDR3 protein: CASSQWLAGDNEQFF. The CDR3 bases are TGTGCCAGCAGCCAATGGCTAGCGGGGGACAATGAGCAGTTCTTC.

This clonotype was recorded a few times. This rearrangement joins TRBV5-5 to TRBJ1-5, with a possible D match to TRBD1 (5 bases). The CDR3 totals 15 residues. V dropped 1 base and J dropped 9 bases, with 17 bases sitting between them. CDR1 SGHKS and CDR2 YYEKEE come from the germline V gene (reference sequence). CDR3 protein: CASSLLAGIPRPQHF. In nucleotides, the CDR3 is TGTGCCAGCAGCTTGCTTGCAGGGATCCCACGGCCCCAGCATTTT.

This clonotype was seen a few times. The V call is TRBV12-3 or TRBV12-4, the J call TRBJ1-1; D call uncertain. CDR3 length: 17 residues. The germline V and J ends were trimmed by 3 bases and 0 bases, with 17 bases remaining between them. CDR3 protein: CASSFWVTNPVNTEAFF. The CDR3 DNA sequence: TGTGCCAGCAGTTTTTGGGTGACAAACCCGGTGAACACTGAAGCTTTCTTT.

This sequence joins TRBV5-1 and TRBJ2-5; 10 bases are shared with TRBD2. Trimming at V came to 2 bases and at J to 5 bases, leaving 6 bases not matched to a gene. Germline V lookup: CDR1 SGHRS, CDR2 YFSETQ. The CDR3 spans 15 residues. CDR3 residues: CASSFDSGRRETQYF. For the CDR3, the DNA is TGCGCCAGCAGCTTCGATAGCGGGAGGAGGGAGACCCAGTACTTC. The whole variable domain, remainder taken from reference TRBV5-1 and TRBJ2-5, is KAGVTQTPRYLIKTRGQQVTLSCSPISGHRSVSWYQQTPGQGLQFLFEYFSETQRNKGNFPGRFSGRQFSNSRSEMNVSTLELGDSALYLCASSFDSGRRETQYFGPGTRLLVL.

There are a few counts of this clonotype. The chain carries TRBV24-1 and TRBJ2-3, with TRBD1 identical over 7 bases. V shed 5 bases, J shed 2 bases, and the junction held 6 bases outside the gene matches. The CDR3 is made up of 15 amino acids. The germline V gene encodes CDR1 KGHDR and CDR2 SFDVKD. CDR3 coding DNA: TGTGCCACCAGTGCCCCGACAGGGTTCACAGATACGCAGTATTTT. Its translation: CATSAPTGFTDTQYF.

The chain combines TRBV9 with TRBJ2-7; a possible D gene is TRBD2 (5 bases). Trimming removed 4 bases at V and 7 bases at J, with 12 bases between. CDR3 length: 12 amino acids. Germline CDR1 and CDR2: SGDLS and YYNGEE. The CDR3 nucleotides read TGTGCCAGCAGCCCGGAACCGGGAGAGCAGTACTTC. Translation: CASSPEPGEQYF. Combining the CDR3 with reference TRBV9 and TRBJ2-7 gives the whole variable domain DSGVTQTPKHLITATGQRVTLRCSPRSGDLSVYWYQQSLDQGLQFLIQYYNGEERAKGNILERFSAQQFPDLHSELNLSSLELGDSALYFCASSPEPGEQYFGPGTRLTVT.

This clonotype was picked up a small number of times. The rearrangement uses TRBV2 and TRBJ2-7; 11 nucleotides align to TRBD2. The CDR3 has 22 residues. V lost 2 bases to trimming and J lost 0 bases; unmatched junction nucleotides: 21. CDR1 and CDR2 from the germline V gene are SNHLY and FYNNEI. The CDR3 nucleotides are TGTGCCAGCAGTGAAAGGTTAAAATCGAATCCTAGCGGGAGGTACCGCTCCTACGAGCAGTACTTC. Protein product: CASSERLKSNPSGRYRSYEQYF.

This clonotype was detected a few times. The CDR3 DNA reads as TGTGCCAGCGCGAACACTGAAGCTTTCTTT. It specifies CASANTEAFF. This sequence joins TRBV2 and TRBJ1-1, with no clear D. Trimming pared 8 bases from V and 1 base from J, leaving 2 bases between. The CDR3 is 10 amino acids. In germline, CDR1 is SNHLY, CDR2 FYNNEI.

The chain recombines TRBV28 with TRBJ1-1; TRBD1 agrees at 12 bases. V shed 5 bases, J shed 5 bases, and the junction held 6 bases outside the gene matches. The CDR3 is 15 residues long. The germline V gene encodes CDR1 MDHEN and CDR2 SYDVKM. This CDR3 reads CASSGTGGVRTEAFF. The DNA of the CDR3 is TGTGCCAGCAGTGGGACAGGGGGCGTTAGGACTGAAGCTTTCTTT.

This clonotype showed up just a few times. This chain connects TRBV6-1 to TRBJ2-1; no firm D call. CDR3 length: 12 residues. Germline-derived CDR1 and CDR2 are MNHNS and SASEGT. The CDR3 reads CAVARDDNEQFF. The CDR3 DNA is TGTGCGGTCGCTAGAGACGACAATGAGCAGTTCTTC.

The rearrangement uses TRBV9 and TRBJ1-1, with TRBD1 identical over 7 bases. The V gene's germline CDR1 is SGDLS and CDR2 YYNGEE. This CDR3 is built from 15 residues. J gave up 3 bases and V 4 bases, and 9 bases lay outside the gene matches. CDR3 DNA sequence: TGTGCCAGCAGCCCGATGACAGGGTGGGACACTGAAGCTTTCTTT. As protein: CASSPMTGWDTEAFF.

V and J are TRBV6-2 or TRBV6-3 and TRBJ2-3; 9 bases match TRBD2. The CDR3 spans 16 residues. The germline CDR1 and CDR2 sequences are MNHEY and SVGEGT. With V trimmed by 5 bases and J by 8 bases, 14 bases remained unmatched. The CDR3 here is CASSTKRAGGTGTQYF. The CDR3 bases are TGTGCCAGCAGTACCAAGAGAGCGGGAGGTACCGGTACGCAGTATTTT.

The V and J genes are TRBV10-3 and TRBJ2-1; 8 nucleotides align to TRBD2. V gave up 2 bases and J gave up 7 bases; unmatched junction bases: 10. The CDR3 sequence is 16 residues long. CDR1 ENHRY and CDR2 SYGVKD come from the germline V gene. In DNA, the CDR3 is TGTGCCATCAGTGAGCCATCGGGACTAGTTACGAATGAGCAGTTCTTC. Translation: CAISEPSGLVTNEQFF.

The genes are TRBV2 and TRBJ1-2; D remains unclear. Deletions cut 8 bases from V and 6 bases from J, with 19 bases between. From germline, CDR1 is SNHLY and CDR2 FYNNEI. The CDR3 sequence is 14 residues long. CDR3 DNA: TGTGCCAGCCTCAAACGGGAGTATCATAATGGCTACACCTTC. Translated: CASLKREYHNGYTF.

V and J are TRBV7-8 and TRBJ1-6, with D perhaps matching TRBD1 (5 bases). Between the trimmed V and J ends, which lost 3 bases and 4 bases, there was a span of 13 bases. CDR3 size: 16 residues. Germline V gene lookup returns CDR1 SGHVS and CDR2 FQNEAQ. CDR3 residues: CASSFQGSLYNSPLHF. The CDR3 DNA sequence: TGTGCCAGCAGCTTCCAGGGATCCCTATATAATTCACCCCTCCACTTT.

V is TRBV6-5 and J is TRBJ2-2, with TRBD2 matching 8 bases. The length of the CDR3 is 18 residues. Germline CDR1 is MNHEY and CDR2 is SVGAGI. J lost 0 bases, V lost 0 bases, and 6 bases had no gene match. DNA of the CDR3: TGTGCCAGCAGTTACTCGGTCTCGGGGGGGCCGAACACCGGGGAGCTGTTTTTT. Protein: CASSYSVSGGPNTGELFF.

This clonotype was seen a handful of times. The V gene is TRBV4-1, the J gene TRBJ1-1; D call uncertain. The length of the CDR3 is 14 residues. Germline CDR1 MGHRA, CDR2 YSYEKL. V shed 3 bases and J shed 0 bases, with 8 bases lying between them. As DNA, the CDR3 is TGCGCCAGCAGCCACGAAGCTTTGAACACTGAAGCTTTCTTT. Translating gives CASSHEALNTEAFF.

The chain recombines TRBV20-1 with TRBJ2-1, with TRBD2 matching 9 bases. The length of the CDR3 is 16 residues. Losses at the gene ends were 1 base for V and 7 bases for J; bases not matched to a gene: 11. Germline CDR1 is DFQATT and CDR2 is SNEGSKA (reference sequence). CDR3 DNA: TGCAGTGCTAGAGTGTACTCAATAGCGGGGGTTAATGAGCAGTTCTTC. Its protein product is CSARVYSIAGVNEQFF.

This clonotype was picked up a small number of times. The CDR3 reads CATRERGKETQYF. Here the CDR3 DNA reads TGTGCCACCAGGGAGAGGGGCAAAGAGACCCAGTACTTC. The V and J genes are TRBV10-3 and TRBJ2-5; the D call may be TRBD1 or TRBD2 (5 bases each). V was clipped by 10 bases and J by 3 bases, with 15 bases between them. There are 13 residues in the CDR3. In germline, CDR1 is ENHRY, CDR2 SYGVKD.

This clonotype occurred a few times. The V gene is TRBV3-1, the J gene TRBJ1-1; unclear D gene. The CDR3 length is 17 residues. CDR1 is LGHDT and CDR2 is YNNKEL in the germline V gene (reference sequence). Trimming left V 0 bases short and J 3 bases short, with 17 bases between. The CDR3 spells CASSQEFFPKLDTEAFF. CDR3 sequence (DNA): TGTGCCAGCAGCCAAGAGTTTTTTCCAAAGTTGGACACTGAAGCTTTCTTT.

The V call is TRBV24-1, the J call TRBJ2-3; 7 bases line up with TRBD2. The V gene's germline CDR1 is KGHDR and CDR2 SFDVKD. V shed 5 bases and J 4 bases; nucleotides not matched to a gene: 2. This CDR3 has 13 residues. DNA of the CDR3: TGTGCCACCAGTGTCCGGGGGGCAGATACGCAGTATTTT. This translates into CATSVRGADTQYF.

The chain links TRBV2 to TRBJ1-5, with a possible D match to TRBD1 (5 bases). The CDR3 is made up of 14 amino acids. Trimming removed 6 bases from V and 3 bases from J, with 12 bases in between. The germline CDR1 and CDR2 sequences are SNHLY and FYNNEI. The chain's CDR3 is CASRGDSHNQPQHF. In nucleotides, the CDR3 is TGTGCCAGCAGGGGAGACAGTCACAATCAGCCCCAGCATTTT. Filled out from reference TRBV2 and TRBJ1-5, the complete variable domain reads EPEVTQTPSHQVTQMGQEVILRCVPISNHLYFYWYRQILGQKVEFLVSFYNNEISEKSEIFDDQFSVERPDGSNFTLKIRSTKLEDSAMYFCASRGDSHNQPQHFGDGTRLSIL.

This clonotype was picked up a small number of times. J is TRBJ2-1 and V is TRBV11-2, with D hard to call. Trimming cost V 5 bases and J 14 bases, with 22 bases left between them. The CDR3 is made up of 14 amino acids. The germline V gene has CDR1 SGHAT and CDR2 FQNNGV. CDR3 DNA: TGTGCCAGCAGCCCTCCCAACGGGTTAGTAGATAAGTTCTTC. Amino acid sequence: CASSPPNGLVDKFF. Looking up the rest from reference TRBV11-2 and TRBJ2-1 gives the full variable domain: EAGVAQSPRYKIIEKRQSVAFWCNPISGHATLYWYQQILGQGPKLLIQFQNNGVVDDSQLPKDRFSAERLKGVDSTLKIQPAKLEDSAVYLCASSPPNGLVDKFFGPGTRLTVL.

This clonotype occurred a few times. This chain links TRBV27 with TRBJ1-1; D is possibly TRBD1 (5 bases). Germline values: CDR1 MNHEY, CDR2 SMNVEV (reference sequence). The V and J ends lost 6 bases and 4 bases respectively, with 21 bases between them. The CDR3 is made up of 16 amino acids. CDR3 sequence reads: CASRTSGRTLFTEAFF. Here the CDR3 DNA reads TGTGCCAGCAGAACATCCGGGAGGACACTCTTCACTGAAGCTTTCTTT.

This clonotype has more than one count but fewer than ten. The chain joins TRBV7-9 to TRBJ1-2; D unresolved. From germline, CDR1 is SEHNR and CDR2 FQNEAQ (reference sequence). V was cut by 2 bases and J by 5 bases, with 12 bases left in between. The CDR3 has 14 residues. The DNA of the CDR3 is TGTGCCAGCAGCTTAACTTCAGGTCAATATGGCTACACCTTC. Translation gives CASSLTSGQYGYTF.

There are a few counts of this clonotype. The rearrangement links TRBV5-1 to TRBJ2-3, with a weak D call TRBD1 (5 bases). Trimming shortened V by 4 bases and J by 2 bases, and 11 bases separated the two germline ends. Germline V gene sequence: CDR1 SGHRS, CDR2 YFSETQ. The CDR3 has 14 amino acids. The DNA of the CDR3 is TGCGCCAGCAGCGTGACAGTCTACACAGATACGCAGTATTTT. It translates to CASSVTVYTDTQYF.